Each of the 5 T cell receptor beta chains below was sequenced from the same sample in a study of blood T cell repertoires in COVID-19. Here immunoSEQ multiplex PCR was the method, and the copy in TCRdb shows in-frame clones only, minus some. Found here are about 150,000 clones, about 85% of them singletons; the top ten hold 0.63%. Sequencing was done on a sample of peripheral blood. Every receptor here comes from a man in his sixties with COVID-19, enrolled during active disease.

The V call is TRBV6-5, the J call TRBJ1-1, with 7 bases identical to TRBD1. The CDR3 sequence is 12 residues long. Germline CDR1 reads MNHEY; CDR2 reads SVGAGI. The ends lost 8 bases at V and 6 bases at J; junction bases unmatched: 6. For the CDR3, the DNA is TGTGCCAGCCGACAGGGTCGGGCTGAAGCTTTCTTT. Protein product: CASRQGRAEAFF.

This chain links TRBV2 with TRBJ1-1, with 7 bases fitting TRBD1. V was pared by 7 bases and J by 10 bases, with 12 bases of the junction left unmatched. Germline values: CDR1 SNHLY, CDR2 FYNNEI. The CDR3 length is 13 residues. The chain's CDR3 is CASKERQGQVAFF. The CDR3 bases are TGTGCCAGCAAAGAACGACAGGGTCAAGTAGCTTTCTTT.

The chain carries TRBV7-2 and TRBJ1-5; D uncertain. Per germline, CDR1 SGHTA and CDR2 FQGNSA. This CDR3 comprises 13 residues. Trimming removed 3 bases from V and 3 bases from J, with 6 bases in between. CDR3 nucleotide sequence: TGTGCCAGCAGCTTTCTGTACAATCAGCCCCAGCATTTT. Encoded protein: CASSFLYNQPQHF.

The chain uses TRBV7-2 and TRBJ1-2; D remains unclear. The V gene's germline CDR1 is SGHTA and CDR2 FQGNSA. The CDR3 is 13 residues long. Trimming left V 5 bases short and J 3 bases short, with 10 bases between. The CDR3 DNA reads TGTGCCAGCAGCACAGTGCAGGACTATGGCTACACCTTC. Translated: CASSTVQDYGYTF.

CDR3 amino acids: CASSDGHLSYNEQFF. The CDR3 DNA is TGTGCCAGCAGCGATGGGCACCTCTCCTACAATGAGCAGTTCTTC. This rearrangement joins TRBV6-6 to TRBJ2-1; D remains ambiguous. V was cut by 6 bases and J by 0 bases, with 12 bases left in between. The germline gives CDR1 MNHNY, CDR2 SVGAGI (reference sequence). This CDR3 is built from 15 residues.